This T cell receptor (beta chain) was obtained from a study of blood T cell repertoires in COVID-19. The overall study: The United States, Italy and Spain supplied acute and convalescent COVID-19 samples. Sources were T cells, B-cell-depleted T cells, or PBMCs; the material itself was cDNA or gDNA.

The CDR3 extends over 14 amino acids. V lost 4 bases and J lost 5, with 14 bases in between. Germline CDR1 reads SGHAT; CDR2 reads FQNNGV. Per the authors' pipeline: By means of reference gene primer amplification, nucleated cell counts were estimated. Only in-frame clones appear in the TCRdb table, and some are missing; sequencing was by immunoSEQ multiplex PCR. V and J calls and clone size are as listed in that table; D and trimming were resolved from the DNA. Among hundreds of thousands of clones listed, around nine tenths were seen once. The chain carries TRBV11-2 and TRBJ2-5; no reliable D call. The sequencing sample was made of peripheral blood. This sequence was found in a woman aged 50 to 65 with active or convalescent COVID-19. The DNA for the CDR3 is TGTGCCAGCAGCTCTTATGGAGCAGTGGAGACCCAGTACTTC. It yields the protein CASSSYGAVETQYF.